The 2 T cell receptor beta chains in this list originate from one sample, sequenced in a study of neurological immune-mediated disorders. TCRdb reprocessed the 5' RACE reads via MiXCR and lists one record per CDR3 protein. The table records approximately 89,000 distinct CDR3 sequences, roughly 13% of them present only once. As to time point: longitudinal time-point 2. Sequencing was carried out using PBMCs. These receptors were collected from a female donor with HTLV-1-associated myelopathy (HAM/TSP).

Points on this clonotype: This is likely a read error, given that the CDR3 carries no conserved phenylalanine or tryptophan at its end. The rearrangement uses TRBV5-1 and TRBJ2-1; tentative D call: TRBD2 (6 bases). Germline V CDR1 and CDR2: SGHRS, YFSETQ. CDR3 length: 15 residues. In DNA, the CDR3 is TGCGCCAACAGCTTGGGATCCTTCGGGAGCAATGAGCAGTTCTTA. Its translation is CANSLGSFGSNEQFL.

This clonotype was seen repeatedly, ten times or more. The genes are TRBV2 and TRBJ2-1; 7 positions agree with TRBD2. The germline gives CDR1 SNHLY, CDR2 FYNNEI. The V segment lost 9 bases and the J segment 7 bases; nucleotides outside the gene matches: 12. There are 14 residues in the CDR3. The CDR3 reads CASYLTSIKNEQFF. As DNA, the CDR3 is TGTGCCAGTTACTTGACTAGCATCAAGAATGAGCAGTTCTTC. The full variable domain, in which reference TRBV2 and TRBJ2-1 provide the parts outside the CDR3, is EPEVTQTPSHQVTQMGQEVILRCVPISNHLYFYWYRQILGQKVEFLVSFYNNEISEKSEIFDDQFSVERPDGSNFTLKIRSTKLEDSAMYFCASYLTSIKNEQFFGPGTRLTVL.